A selection of T cell receptor beta chains follows, all from one sample in a study of blood T cell repertoires in COVID-19. The protocol was immunoSEQ multiplex PCR, while the TCRdb copy is restricted to in-frame clones and leaves out a portion. This table has some 180,000 clones, less than 80% appearing once. The source material was PBMCs or T cells enriched from blood (not recorded which). These receptors originate from a woman in her 70s in a cohort exposed to, infected with or recovered from COVID-19 (not recorded which). The CDR3 runs from the conserved cysteine through the conserved F or W. A D gene is named only where the DNA matches it firmly. For some rows the clone size is stated as once, few or many, or as a class when expanded; others skip it.

V	length	J	size	D	DNA	CDR3
TRBV11-1	15	TRBJ2-1	-	-	TGTGCCAGCAGTTCTCAGGGATTTTACTACAATGAGCAGTTCTTC	CASSSQGFYYNEQFF
TRBV18	16	TRBJ2-1	few	TRBD2	TGTGCCAGCTCACCACCTTTAGCGGGTCTATACAATGAGCAGTTCTTC	CASSPPLAGLYNEQFF
TRBV5-1	16	TRBJ1-1	-	-	TGCGCCAGCAGCTTGACAGGGACGGCTATGAACACTGAAGCTTTCTTT	CASSLTGTAMNTEAFF
TRBV19	15	TRBJ1-6	few	-	TGTGCCAGTAGTATCGGGACAAAATATAATTCACCCCTCCACTTT	CASSIGTKYNSPLHF
TRBV18	13	TRBJ2-1	once	TRBD1	TGTGCCAGCTCACCTGGACAGGGCAATGAGCAGTTCTTC	CASSPGQGNEQFF
TRBV4-2	16	TRBJ1-6	once	-	TGTGCCAGCAGCCAAGACCCGGGTTCCTATAATTCACCCCTCCACTTT	CASSQDPGSYNSPLHF
TRBV5-1	14	TRBJ2-2	few	-	TGCGCCAGCAGCGCTCAAGGGGACACCGGGGAGCTGTTTTTT	CASSAQGDTGELFF
TRBV11-1	15	TRBJ2-3	-	-	TGTGCCAGCAGCTTAGCGCTCGGGAGCACAGATACGCAGTATTTT	CASSLALGSTDTQYF
TRBV10-1	13	TRBJ2-1	-	-	TGCGCCAGCAGTGAGTCGGTCGGGTATGAGCAGTTCTTC	CASSESVGYEQFF
TRBV7-3	15	TRBJ2-1	-	TRBD2	TGTGCCAGCAGCTTGGGGACTAGCAAGGTCAATGAGCAGTTCTTC	CASSLGTSKVNEQFF
TRBV15	15	TRBJ1-5	-	TRBD1	TGTGCCACCAGCAGAGCAGGGGGCCACAATCAGCCCCAGCATTTT	CATSRAGGHNQPQHF
TRBV3-1/TRBV3-2	13	TRBJ1-2	-	-	TGTGCCAGCAGCCAACAGGGGACCTATGGCTACACCTTC	CASSQQGTYGYTF